This T cell receptor beta chain is drawn from a study of blood T cell repertoires in COVID-19. Study summary: Spain, Italy and the United States supplied samples that represented acute and convalescent COVID-19.

In terms of age and location, participants ranged from roughly 18 to 100 years and lived in under 30 US areas. Researchers sorted participants into cohorts using their self-reported clinical history. The authors' processing: Counts of nucleated cells, estimated from reference gene primer amplification, were obtained. The data were produced by immunoSEQ multiplex PCR, yet TCRdb's version contains in-frame clones alone and is incomplete. The V and J calls and the clone size are those of that table, but D and trimming were determined from the DNA. This sample yields some 350,000 clones, of which approximately 92% are seen a single time; roughly 1% belongs to the top ten. Trimming took off 6 bases at V and 3 bases at J, with 20 bases between the two ends. The CDR3 sequence is 16 residues long. Per the germline V gene, CDR1 is KGHSH and CDR2 is LQKENI.

The clonotype comes from a man between 18 and 29 years old who had recovered from COVID-19. The genes are TRBV18 and TRBJ1-2, with D maybe TRBD1 (5 bases). Material: PBMCs or T cells enriched from blood (not recorded which). In nucleotides, the CDR3 is TGTGCCAGCTCGCCGGACACGGACCCCGCTTACTATGGCTACACCTTC. Translating it yields CASSPDTDPAYYGYTF.